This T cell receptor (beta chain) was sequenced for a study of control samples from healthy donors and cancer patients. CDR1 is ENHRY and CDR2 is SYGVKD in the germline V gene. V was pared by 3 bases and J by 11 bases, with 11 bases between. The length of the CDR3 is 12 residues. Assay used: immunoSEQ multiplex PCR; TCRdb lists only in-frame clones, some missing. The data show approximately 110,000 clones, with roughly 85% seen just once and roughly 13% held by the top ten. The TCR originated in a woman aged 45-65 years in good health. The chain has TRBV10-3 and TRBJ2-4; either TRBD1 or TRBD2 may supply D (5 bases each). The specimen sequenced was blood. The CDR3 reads CAISDQGPFQYF. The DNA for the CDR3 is TGTGCCATCAGTGATCAGGGACCATTTCAGTACTTC.